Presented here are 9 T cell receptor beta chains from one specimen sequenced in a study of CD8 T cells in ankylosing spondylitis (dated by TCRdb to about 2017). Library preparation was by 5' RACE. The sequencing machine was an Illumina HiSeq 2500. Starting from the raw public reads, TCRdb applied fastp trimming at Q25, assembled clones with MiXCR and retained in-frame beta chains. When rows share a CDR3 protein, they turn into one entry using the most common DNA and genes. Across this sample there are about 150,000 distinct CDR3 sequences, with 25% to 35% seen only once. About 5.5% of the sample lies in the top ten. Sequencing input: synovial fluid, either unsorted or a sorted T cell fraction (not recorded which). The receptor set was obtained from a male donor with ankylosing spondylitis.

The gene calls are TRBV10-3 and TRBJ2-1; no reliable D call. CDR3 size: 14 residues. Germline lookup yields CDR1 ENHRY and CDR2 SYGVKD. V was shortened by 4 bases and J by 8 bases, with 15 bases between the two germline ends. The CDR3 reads CAISGVASNDEQFF. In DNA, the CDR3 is TGTGCCATCAGTGGGGTGGCTTCGAACGATGAGCAGTTCTTC.

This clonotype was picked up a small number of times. This CDR3 reads CASRIFWDIQKGMNTEAFF. CDR3 DNA: TGTGCCAGCAGAATATTCTGGGACATCCAAAAGGGCATGAACACTGAAGCTTTCTTT. V and J are TRBV28 and TRBJ1-1; D perhaps matches TRBD1 (6 bases). This CDR3 has 19 amino acids. The V gene lost 6 bases and the J gene lost 0 bases, with 26 bases spanning the gap. Germline V lookup: CDR1 MDHEN, CDR2 SYDVKM.

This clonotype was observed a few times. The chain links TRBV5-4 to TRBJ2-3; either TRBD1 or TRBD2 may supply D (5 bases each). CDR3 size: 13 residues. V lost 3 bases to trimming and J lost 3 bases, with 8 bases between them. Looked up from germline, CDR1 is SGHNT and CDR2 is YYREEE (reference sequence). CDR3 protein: CASSSRETDTQYF. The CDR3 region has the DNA TGTGCCAGCAGCTCCAGGGAGACAGATACGCAGTATTTT.

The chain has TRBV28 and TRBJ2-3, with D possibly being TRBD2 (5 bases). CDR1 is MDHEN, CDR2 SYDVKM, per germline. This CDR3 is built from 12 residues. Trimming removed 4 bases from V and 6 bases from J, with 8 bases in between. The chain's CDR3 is CASSSTRDTQYF. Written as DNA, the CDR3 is TGTGCCAGCAGTTCCACTAGGGATACGCAGTATTTT.

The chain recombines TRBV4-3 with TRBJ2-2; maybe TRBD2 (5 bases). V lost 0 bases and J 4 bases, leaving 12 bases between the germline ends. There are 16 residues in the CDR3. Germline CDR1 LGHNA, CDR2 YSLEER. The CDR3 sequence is CASSQDTGGITGELFF. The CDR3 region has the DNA TGCGCCAGCAGCCAAGATACTGGAGGAATCACCGGGGAGCTGTTTTTT.

The CDR3 sequence: CASSPVGTREAFF. The CDR3 DNA follows: TGTGCCAGCAGCCCAGTCGGGACACGTGAAGCTTTCTTT. The gene calls are TRBV11-2 and TRBJ1-1, with a tentative D call TRBD1 (6 bases). Trimming took off 5 bases at V and 7 bases at J, with 14 bases between the two ends. The CDR3 is 13 residues long. CDR1 SGHAT and CDR2 FQNNGV come from the germline V gene.

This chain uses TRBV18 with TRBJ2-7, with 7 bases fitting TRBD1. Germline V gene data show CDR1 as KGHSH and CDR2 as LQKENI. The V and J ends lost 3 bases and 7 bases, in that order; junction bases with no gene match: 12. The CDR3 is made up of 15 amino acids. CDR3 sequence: CASSPGQAGEREQYF. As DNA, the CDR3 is TGTGCCAGCTCACCCGGACAGGCTGGGGAGCGGGAGCAGTACTTC.

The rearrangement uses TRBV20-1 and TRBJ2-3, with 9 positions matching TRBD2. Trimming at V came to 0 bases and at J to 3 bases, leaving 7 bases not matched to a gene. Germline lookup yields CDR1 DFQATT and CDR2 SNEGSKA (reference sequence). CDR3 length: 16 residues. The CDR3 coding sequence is TGCAGTGCTAGAGATCTGATCCTAGCGGGGACAGATACGCAGTATTTT. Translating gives CSARDLILAGTDTQYF.

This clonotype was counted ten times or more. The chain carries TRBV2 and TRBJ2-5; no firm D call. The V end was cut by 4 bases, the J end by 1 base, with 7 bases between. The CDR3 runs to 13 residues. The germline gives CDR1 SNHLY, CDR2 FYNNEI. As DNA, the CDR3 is TGTGCCAGCAGTGTTCGGCTCCAAGAGACCCAGTACTTC. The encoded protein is CASSVRLQETQYF. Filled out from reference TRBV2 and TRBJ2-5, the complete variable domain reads EPEVTQTPSHQVTQMGQEVILRCVPISNHLYFYWYRQILGQKVEFLVSFYNNEISEKSEIFDDQFSVERPDGSNFTLKIRSTKLEDSAMYFCASSVRLQETQYFGPGTRLLVL.